The sequence of this T cell receptor beta chain was determined in a study of blood T cell repertoires in COVID-19. From germline, CDR1 is SGHRS and CDR2 YFSETQ. This CDR3 has 16 amino acids. V was trimmed by 4 bases and J by 4 bases, leaving 19 bases between them. Profiling relied on immunoSEQ multiplex PCR, and the TCRdb table lists in-frame clones only, not all of them. The sample includes 190,000 or so clones, 94% seen only once; the top ten take approximately 0.69%. The sample consisted of peripheral blood. The clonotype comes from a man aged 25 to 45 with COVID-19, enrolled during active disease. The chain is built from TRBV5-1 and TRBJ2-3; D ambiguous. The CDR3 reads CASSRFEPPPPDTQYF. CDR3 bases: TGCGCCAGCAGCCGATTTGAGCCTCCTCCTCCAGATACGCAGTATTTT.